In this sample, the clone carrying this T cell receptor (beta chain) turned up once. The data belong to a study of blood T cell repertoires in COVID-19. CDR3 length: 12 amino acids. With 5 bases clipped from V and 7 bases from J, the junction kept 2 bases outside the gene matches. CDR1 and CDR2 (germline): GTSNPN, SVGIG (reference sequence). Only in-frame clones appear in the TCRdb table, and some are missing; sequencing was by immunoSEQ multiplex PCR. Found here are about 160,000 clones, about nine tenths of them singletons; the top ten hold roughly 2.1%. The chain uses TRBV30 and TRBJ1-6, with 7 positions matching TRBD1. This TCR was sampled from a man aged 18 to 30 with acute or convalescent COVID-19. Sequences were obtained from peripheral blood. CDR3 protein: CAWGDRNSPLHF. CDR3 DNA sequence: TGTGCCTGGGGGGACAGAAATTCACCCCTCCACTTT.